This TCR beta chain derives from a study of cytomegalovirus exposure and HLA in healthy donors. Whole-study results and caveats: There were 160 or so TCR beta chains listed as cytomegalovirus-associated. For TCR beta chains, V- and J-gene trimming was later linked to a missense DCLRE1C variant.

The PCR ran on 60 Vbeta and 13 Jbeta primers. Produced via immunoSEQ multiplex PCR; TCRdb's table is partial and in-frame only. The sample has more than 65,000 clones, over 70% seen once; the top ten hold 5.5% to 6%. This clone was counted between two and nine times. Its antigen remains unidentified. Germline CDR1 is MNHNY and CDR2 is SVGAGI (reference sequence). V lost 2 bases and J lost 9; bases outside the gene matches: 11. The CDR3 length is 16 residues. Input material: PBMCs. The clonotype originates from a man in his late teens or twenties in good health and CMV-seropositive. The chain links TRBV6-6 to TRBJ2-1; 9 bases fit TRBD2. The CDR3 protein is CASSYGLAGLYREQFF. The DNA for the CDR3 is TGTGCCAGCAGTTACGGGCTAGCGGGACTCTACCGTGAGCAGTTCTTC.